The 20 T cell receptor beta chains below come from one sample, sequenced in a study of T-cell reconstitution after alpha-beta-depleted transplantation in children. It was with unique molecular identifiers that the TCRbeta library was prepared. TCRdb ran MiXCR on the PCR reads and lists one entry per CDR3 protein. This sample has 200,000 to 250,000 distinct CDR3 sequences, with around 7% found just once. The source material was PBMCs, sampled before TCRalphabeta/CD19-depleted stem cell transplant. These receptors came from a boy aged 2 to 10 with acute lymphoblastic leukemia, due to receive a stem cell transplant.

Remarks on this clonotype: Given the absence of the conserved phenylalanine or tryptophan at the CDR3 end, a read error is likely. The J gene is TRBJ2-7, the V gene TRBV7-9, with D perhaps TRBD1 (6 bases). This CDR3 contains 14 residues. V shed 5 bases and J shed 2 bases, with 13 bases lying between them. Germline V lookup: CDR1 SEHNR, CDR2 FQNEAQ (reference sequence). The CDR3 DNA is TGTGCCAGCAGCCCTGGGGGCGCCGCCTACGAGCAGTACTCC. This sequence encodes CASSPGGAAYEQYS.

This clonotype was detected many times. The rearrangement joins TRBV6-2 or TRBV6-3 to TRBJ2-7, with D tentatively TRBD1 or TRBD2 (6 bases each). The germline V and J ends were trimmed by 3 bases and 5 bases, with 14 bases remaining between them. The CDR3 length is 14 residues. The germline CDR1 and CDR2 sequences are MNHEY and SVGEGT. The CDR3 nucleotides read TGTGCCAGCAGTTATTCGGGGGCAGCAAACGAGCAGTACTTC. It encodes CASSYSGAANEQYF.

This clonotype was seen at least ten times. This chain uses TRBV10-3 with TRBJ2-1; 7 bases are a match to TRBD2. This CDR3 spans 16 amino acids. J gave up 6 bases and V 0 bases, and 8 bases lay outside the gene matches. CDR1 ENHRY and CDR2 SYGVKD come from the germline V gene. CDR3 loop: CAISESGGRAVNEQFF. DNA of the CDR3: TGTGCCATCAGTGAGTCGGGCGGGAGAGCCGTCAATGAGCAGTTCTTC.

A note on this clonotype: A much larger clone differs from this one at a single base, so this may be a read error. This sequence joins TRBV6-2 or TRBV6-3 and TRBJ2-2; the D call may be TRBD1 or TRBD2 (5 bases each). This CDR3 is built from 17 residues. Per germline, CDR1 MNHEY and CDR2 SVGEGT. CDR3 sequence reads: CASSSTGAGFSTRELFF. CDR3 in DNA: TGTGCCAGCAGTTCCACCGGGGCAGGCTTTAGCACCAGGGAGCTGTTTTTT.

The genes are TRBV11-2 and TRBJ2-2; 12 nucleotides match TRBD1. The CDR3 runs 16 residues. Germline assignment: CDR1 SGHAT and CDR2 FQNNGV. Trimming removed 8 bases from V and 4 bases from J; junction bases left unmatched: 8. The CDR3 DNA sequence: TGTGCCAGCCACCGGGACAGGGGGCCGTTCACCGGGGAGCTGTTTTTT. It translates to CASHRDRGPFTGELFF.

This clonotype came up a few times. CDR3 sequence reads: CASSHQNTEAFF. The CDR3 region has the DNA TGTGCCAGCAGCCATCAGAACACTGAAGCTTTCTTT. This chain connects TRBV3-1 to TRBJ1-1; D gene uncertain. The CDR3 has 12 amino acids. Germline CDR1 and CDR2: LGHDT and YNNKEL (reference sequence). V dropped 3 bases and J dropped 1 base, with 3 bases sitting between them.

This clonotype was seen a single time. The CDR3, as DNA: TGCAGTGCTAGATCCTGGCAGGGGTACGAGCAGTACGTC. Translation gives CSARSWQGYEQYV. This chain connects TRBV20-1 to TRBJ2-7, with D maybe TRBD1 (6 bases). The CDR3 extends over 13 amino acids. V lost 2 bases, J lost 4 bases, and 12 bases lay in between. Per the germline V gene, CDR1 is DFQATT and CDR2 is SNEGSKA (reference sequence).

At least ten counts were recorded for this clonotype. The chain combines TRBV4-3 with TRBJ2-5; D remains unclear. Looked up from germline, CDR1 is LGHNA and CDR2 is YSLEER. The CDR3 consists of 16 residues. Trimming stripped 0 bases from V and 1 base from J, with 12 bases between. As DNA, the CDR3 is TGCGCCAGCAGCCAAGAGTTATCCTCGGGCCAAGAGACCCAGTACTTC. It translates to CASSQELSSGQETQYF.

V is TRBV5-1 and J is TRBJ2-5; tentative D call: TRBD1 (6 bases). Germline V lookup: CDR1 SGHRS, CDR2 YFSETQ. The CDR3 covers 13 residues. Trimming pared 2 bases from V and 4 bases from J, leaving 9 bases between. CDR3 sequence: CASSFAGVETQYF. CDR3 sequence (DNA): TGCGCCAGCAGCTTCGCAGGGGTAGAGACCCAGTACTTC.

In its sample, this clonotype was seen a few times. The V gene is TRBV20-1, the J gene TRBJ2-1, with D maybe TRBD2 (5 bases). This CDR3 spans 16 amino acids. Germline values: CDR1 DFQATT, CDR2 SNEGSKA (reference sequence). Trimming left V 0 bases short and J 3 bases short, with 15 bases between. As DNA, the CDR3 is TGCAGTGCTAGAGATCCGGACTCCACCTTCTACAATGAGCAGTTCTTC. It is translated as CSARDPDSTFYNEQFF.

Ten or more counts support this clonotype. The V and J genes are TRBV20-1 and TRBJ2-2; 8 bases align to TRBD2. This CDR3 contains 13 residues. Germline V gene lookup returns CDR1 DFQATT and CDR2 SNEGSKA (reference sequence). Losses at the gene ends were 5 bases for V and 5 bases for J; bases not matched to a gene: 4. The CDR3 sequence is CSAYSGATGELFF. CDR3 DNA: TGCAGTGCTTATAGCGGGGCAACCGGGGAGCTGTTTTTT.

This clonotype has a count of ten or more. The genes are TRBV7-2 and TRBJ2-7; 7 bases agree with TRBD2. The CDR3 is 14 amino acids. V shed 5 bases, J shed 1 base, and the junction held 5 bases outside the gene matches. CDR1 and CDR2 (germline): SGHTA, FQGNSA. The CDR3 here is CASSVIAGSYEQYF. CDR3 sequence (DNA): TGTGCCAGCAGCGTAATAGCGGGTTCCTACGAGCAGTACTTC. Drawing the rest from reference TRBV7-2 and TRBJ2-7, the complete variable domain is GAGVSQSPSNKVTEKGKDVELRCDPISGHTALYWYRQSLGQGLEFLIYFQGNSAPDKSGLPSDRFSAERTGGSVSTLTIQRTQQEDSAVYLCASSVIAGSYEQYFGPGTRLTVT.

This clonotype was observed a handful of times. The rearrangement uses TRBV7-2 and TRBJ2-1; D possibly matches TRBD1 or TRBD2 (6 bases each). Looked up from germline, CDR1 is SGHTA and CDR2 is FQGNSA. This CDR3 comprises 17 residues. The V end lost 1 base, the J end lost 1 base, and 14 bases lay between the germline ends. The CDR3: CASSLVGGPGSYNEQFF. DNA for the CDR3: TGTGCCAGCAGCTTAGTCGGGGGCCCTGGATCCTACAATGAGCAGTTCTTC.

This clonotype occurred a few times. CDR3 nucleotides: TGTGCCAGCAGCCTATTCCTCCGACTAGCGGGATGTTGCGGTGTCGGCACAGATACGCAGTATTTT. Its translation: CASSLFLRLAGCCGVGTDTQYF. The chain has TRBV5-6 and TRBJ2-3; 11 positions agree with TRBD2. V trimming: 4 bases; J trimming: 1 base; junction bases outside the gene matches: 23. Germline loops: CDR1 SGHDT, CDR2 YYEEEE. CDR3 size: 22 residues.

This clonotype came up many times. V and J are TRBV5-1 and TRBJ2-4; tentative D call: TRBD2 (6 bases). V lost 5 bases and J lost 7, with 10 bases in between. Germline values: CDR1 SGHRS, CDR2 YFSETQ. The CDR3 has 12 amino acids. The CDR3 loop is CASSPGANIQYF. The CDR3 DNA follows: TGCGCCAGCAGTCCGGGAGCGAACATTCAGTACTTC.

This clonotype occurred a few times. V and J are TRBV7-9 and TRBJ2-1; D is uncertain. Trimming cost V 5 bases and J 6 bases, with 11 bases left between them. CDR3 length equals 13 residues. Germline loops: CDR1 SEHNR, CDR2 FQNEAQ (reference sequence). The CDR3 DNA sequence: TGTGCCAGCAGCCCGCCGCCTAGCAATGAGCAGTTCTTC. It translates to CASSPPPSNEQFF.

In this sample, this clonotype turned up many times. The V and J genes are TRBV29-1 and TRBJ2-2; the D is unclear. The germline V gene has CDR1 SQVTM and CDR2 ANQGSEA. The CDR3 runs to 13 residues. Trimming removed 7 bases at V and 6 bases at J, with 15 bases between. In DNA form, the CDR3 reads TGCAGCGCCCAGTCCCAAACGTCCGGGGAGCTGTTTTTT. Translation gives CSAQSQTSGELFF.

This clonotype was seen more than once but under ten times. The DNA of the CDR3 is TGTGCCAGCAGTTCCAGACTAGCGGGCGAGGTAGAGACCCAGTACTTC. Its protein product is CASSSRLAGEVETQYF. The chain combines TRBV6-2 or TRBV6-3 with TRBJ2-5; 10 bases align to TRBD2. The length of the CDR3 is 16 residues. Germline V gene data show CDR1 as MNHEY and CDR2 as SVGEGT. Trimming at V came to 4 bases and at J to 4 bases, leaving 9 bases not matched to a gene.

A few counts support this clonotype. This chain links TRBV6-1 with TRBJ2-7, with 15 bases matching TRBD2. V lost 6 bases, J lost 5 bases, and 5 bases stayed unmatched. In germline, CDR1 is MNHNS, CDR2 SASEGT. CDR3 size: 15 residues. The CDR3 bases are TGTGCCAGCAGAGGGACTAGCGGGAGGAGGAACGAGCAGTACTTC. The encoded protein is CASRGTSGRRNEQYF.

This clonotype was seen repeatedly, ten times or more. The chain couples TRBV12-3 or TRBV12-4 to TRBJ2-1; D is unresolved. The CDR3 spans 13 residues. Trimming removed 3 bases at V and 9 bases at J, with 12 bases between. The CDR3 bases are TGTGCCAGCAGTTTTGAAGTTATCAGTGAGCAGTTCTTC. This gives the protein CASSFEVISEQFF.